This T cell receptor (beta chain) derives from a study of PD-1 blockade in classical Hodgkin lymphoma. General observations from the study: As was reported, newly diagnosed patients showed lower baseline TCR diversity than healthy donors did.

Germline CDR1 reads SEHNR; CDR2 reads FQNEAQ (reference sequence). The CDR3 is 11 residues long. Trimming removed 5 bases from V and 3 bases from J, with 4 bases in between. The patients all showed relapse after autologous stem cell transplantation, while their brentuximab vedotin exposure varied. Concerning this clone itself: Its antigen is unknown.

Profiled with immunoSEQ multiplex PCR; TCRdb holds only in-frame clones, not every one. Of fewer than 110,000 clones listed, approximately 90% are singletons. The source is a human donor with classical Hodgkin lymphoma. V gene TRBV7-9 combines with J gene TRBJ1-1; D gene unclear. Source: peripheral blood mononuclear cells (PBMCs), taken before the second cycle of nivolumab. The CDR3 region is CASSEDTEAFF. The CDR3 nucleotides read TGTGCCAGCAGCGAAGACACTGAAGCTTTCTTT.